The 14 T cell receptor beta chains reported below all come from one sample, sequenced in a study of Ad26.COV2.S vaccination and SARS-CoV-2 variants. This table comes from immunoSEQ multiplex PCR, and its TCRdb copy is limited to in-frame clones, with some not included. The sample has 410,000 or so clones, 92% seen once. Treatment indicated: around 19 received Ad26.COV2.S at low or high dose, single or two shots; several received placebo; per-sample allocation not given. Samples analyzed were those drawn on day 63 after the first vaccine or placebo injection. The material was peripheral blood, obtained in a trial of Ad26.COV2.S vaccine versus placebo. All receptors come from a person between 18 and 65 years old who received the Ad26.COV2.S COVID-19 vaccine or a placebo.

The CDR3 coding sequence is TGCGCCAGCAGCTTGGAGACAGATACGCAGTATTTT. Its protein product is CASSLETDTQYF. V and J are TRBV5-1 and TRBJ2-3; D is unresolved. Germline lookup yields CDR1 SGHRS and CDR2 YFSETQ. The CDR3 covers 12 residues. V was cut by 0 bases and J by 3 bases, with 2 bases left in between.

This chain joins TRBV28 and TRBJ1-4; a possible D gene is TRBD1 (6 bases). The germline gives CDR1 MDHEN, CDR2 SYDVKM. V was shortened by 4 bases and J by 4 bases, with 10 bases between the two germline ends. The CDR3 extends over 14 amino acids. The CDR3 region has the DNA TGTGCCAGCAGTTCGACAGGCCTTAATGAAAAACTGTTTTTT. Protein: CASSSTGLNEKLFF.

In the case of this clone: Additional DNA sequences in this sample encode the identical CDR3. The CDR3 DNA reads as TGTGCCAGCAGTGAGGCAGGCTATGGCTACACCTTC. Translated, it gives CASSEAGYGYTF. This chain uses TRBV6-1 with TRBJ1-2; no definite D call. V lost 3 bases, J lost 4 bases, and 6 bases lay in between. The germline gives CDR1 MNHNS, CDR2 SASEGT. CDR3 length equals 12 residues.

The rearrangement uses TRBV19 and TRBJ1-2; D remains ambiguous. Germline CDR1 and CDR2: LNHDA and SQIVND (reference sequence). The ends were cut back, 3 bases at V and 6 bases at J, with 11 bases in the middle. This CDR3 has 13 residues. The CDR3 is CASSIGQNNGYTF. The CDR3 DNA is TGTGCCAGTAGTATTGGTCAGAACAATGGCTACACCTTC.

The chain recombines TRBV5-5 with TRBJ1-4; D not certain. Trimming stripped 2 bases from V and 8 bases from J, with 13 bases between. CDR1 and CDR2 from the germline V gene are SGHKS and YYEKEE (reference sequence). CDR3 length equals 14 residues. The CDR3 region has the DNA TGTGCCAGCAGCTTTGGTCAAGGGAGGGAAAAACTGTTTTTT. It codes for CASSFGQGREKLFF.

Note on this clone: Other DNA sequences in this sample translate to the same CDR3. This chain joins TRBV6-2 or TRBV6-3 and TRBJ2-3; D not certain. This CDR3 contains 14 residues. V was trimmed by 2 bases and J by 0 bases, leaving 6 bases between them. Germline values: CDR1 MNHEY, CDR2 SVGEGT. The CDR3 coding sequence is TGTGCCAGCAGTTACGTACAGAGCACAGATACGCAGTATTTT. Translated: CASSYVQSTDTQYF.

The chain has TRBV18 and TRBJ1-5, with D possibly matching TRBD1 (6 bases). CDR1 and CDR2 from the germline V gene are KGHSH and LQKENI. Trimming removed 2 bases from V and 3 bases from J, with 11 bases in between. The CDR3 sequence is 15 residues long. The CDR3 DNA reads as TGTGCCAGCTCACCAACGACAGGAGACAATCAGCCCCAGCATTTT. Translation gives CASSPTTGDNQPQHF. The variable domain in full, with the rest retrieved from reference TRBV18 and TRBJ1-5, is NAGVMQNPRHLVRRRGQEARLRCSPMKGHSHVYWYRQLPEEGLKFMVYLQKENIIDESGMPKERFSAEFPKEGPSILRIQQVVRGDSAAYFCASSPTTGDNQPQHFGDGTRLSIL.

The chain has TRBV27 and TRBJ2-5; 15 bases align to TRBD2. This CDR3 spans 15 amino acids. The trim removed 6 bases at V and 7 bases at J, leaving 6 bases unmatched. Germline V gene data show CDR1 as MNHEY and CDR2 as SMNVEV (reference sequence). CDR3 in amino acids: CASRWTSGGDGTQYF. CDR3 sequence (DNA): TGTGCCAGCAGATGGACTAGCGGGGGGGATGGGACCCAGTACTTC.

This chain joins TRBV14 and TRBJ1-1; 7 bases are a match to TRBD1. Germline CDR1 SGHDN, CDR2 FVKESK. J was trimmed by 4 bases and V by 0 bases; bases with no gene match: 5. The CDR3 runs to 15 residues. DNA of the CDR3: TGTGCCAGCAGCCAAGATCCCCAGGGGGGCACTGAAGCTTTCTTT. Translated: CASSQDPQGGTEAFF.

This chain links TRBV7-2 with TRBJ2-2, with D unclear. V lost 5 bases and J 1 base, leaving 11 bases between the germline ends. Germline CDR1 reads SGHTA; CDR2 reads FQGNSA. The CDR3 totals 15 residues. The CDR3 sequence is CASSLGVGNTGELFF. In DNA, the CDR3 is TGTGCCAGCAGCCTAGGCGTGGGGAACACCGGGGAGCTGTTTTTT.

This rearrangement joins TRBV7-9 to TRBJ2-7; 9 bases align to TRBD1. The junction had 12 bases not matched to a gene; V was cut back by 3 bases and J by 0 bases. This CDR3 is 18 amino acids long. Germline V gene sequence: CDR1 SEHNR, CDR2 FQNEAQ (reference sequence). The CDR3 region has the DNA TGTGCCAGCAGCTTCGGGACAGGGCCCCGTGTAAACTCCTACGAGCAGTACTTC. Encoded protein: CASSFGTGPRVNSYEQYF.

This chain links TRBV27 with TRBJ1-2; D not resolved. Per the germline V gene, CDR1 is MNHEY and CDR2 is SMNVEV (reference sequence). Trimming took off 5 bases at V and 8 bases at J, with 18 bases between the two ends. The CDR3 has 14 residues. In DNA form, the CDR3 reads TGTGCCAGCAGTCCTCGTAGCGGGGTTAGCGGCTACACCTTC. Translated: CASSPRSGVSGYTF.

The CDR3 nucleotides are TGTGCCAGTAAAAACTCCGGTATAGGGGACATAACTAGAGGCTACACCTTC. It yields the protein CASKNSGIGDITRGYTF. The J gene is TRBJ1-2, the V gene TRBV19, with D perhaps matching TRBD1 (6 bases). This CDR3 is 17 amino acids long. V shed 7 bases and J shed 8 bases, with 29 bases lying between them. The germline CDR1 and CDR2 sequences are LNHDA and SQIVND (reference sequence). Looking up the rest from reference TRBV19 and TRBJ1-2 gives the full variable domain: DGGITQSPKYLFRKEGQNVTLSCEQNLNHDAMYWYRQDPGQGLRLIYYSQIVNDFQKGDIAEGYSVSREKKESFPLTVTSAQKNPTAFYLCASKNSGIGDITRGYTFGSGTRLTVV.

This clone was detected a few times. The rearrangement links TRBV30 to TRBJ2-2; no definite D call. Trimming pared 6 bases from V and 6 bases from J, leaving 14 bases between. The CDR3 has 13 amino acids. The germline gives CDR1 GTSNPN, CDR2 SVGIG (reference sequence). The CDR3 reads CACPRDRPGELFF. Written as DNA, the CDR3 is TGTGCCTGTCCGCGCGACCGTCCCGGGGAGCTGTTTTTT.